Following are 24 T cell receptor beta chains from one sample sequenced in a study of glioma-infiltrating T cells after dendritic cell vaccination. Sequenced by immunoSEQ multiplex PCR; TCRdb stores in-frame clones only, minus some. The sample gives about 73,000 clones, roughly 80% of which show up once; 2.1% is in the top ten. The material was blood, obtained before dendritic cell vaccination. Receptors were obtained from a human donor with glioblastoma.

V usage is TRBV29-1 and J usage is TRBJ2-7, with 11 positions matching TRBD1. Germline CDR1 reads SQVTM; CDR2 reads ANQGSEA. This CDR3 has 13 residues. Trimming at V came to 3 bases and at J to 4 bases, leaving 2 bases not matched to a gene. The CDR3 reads CSVEGQGGYEQYF. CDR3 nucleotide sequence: TGCAGCGTTGAGGGACAGGGGGGGTACGAGCAGTACTTC.

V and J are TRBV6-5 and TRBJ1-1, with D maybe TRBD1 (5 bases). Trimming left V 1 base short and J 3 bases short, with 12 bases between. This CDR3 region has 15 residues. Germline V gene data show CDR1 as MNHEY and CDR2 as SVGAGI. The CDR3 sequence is CASSYFGQGYTEAFF. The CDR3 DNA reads TGTGCCAGCAGTTACTTCGGGCAGGGATACACTGAAGCTTTCTTT.

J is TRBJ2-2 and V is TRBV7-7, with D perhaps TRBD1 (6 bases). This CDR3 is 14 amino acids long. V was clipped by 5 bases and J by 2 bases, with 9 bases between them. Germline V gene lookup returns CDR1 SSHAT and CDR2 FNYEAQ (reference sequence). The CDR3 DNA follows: TGTGCCAGCAGCGCGGACAGAAACACCGGGGAGCTGTTTTTT. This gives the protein CASSADRNTGELFF.

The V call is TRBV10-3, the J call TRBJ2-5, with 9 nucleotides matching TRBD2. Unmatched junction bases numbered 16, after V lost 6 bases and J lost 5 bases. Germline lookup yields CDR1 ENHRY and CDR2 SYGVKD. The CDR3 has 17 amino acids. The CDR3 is CAISQGLALSGGETQYF. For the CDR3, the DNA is TGTGCCATCAGCCAAGGACTAGCGCTCAGCGGGGGGGAGACCCAGTACTTC.

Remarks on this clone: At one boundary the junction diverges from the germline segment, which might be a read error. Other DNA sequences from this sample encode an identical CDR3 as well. Written as DNA, the CDR3 is TGTGCCAGCAGTATCGGGGGGCAGGATCAGCCCCAGCATTTT. Its translation is CASSIGGQDQPQHF. This chain links TRBV19 with TRBJ1-5; TRBD1 is a possible D gene (6 bases). CDR1 is LNHDA, CDR2 SQIVND, per germline (reference sequence). The CDR3 extends over 14 amino acids.

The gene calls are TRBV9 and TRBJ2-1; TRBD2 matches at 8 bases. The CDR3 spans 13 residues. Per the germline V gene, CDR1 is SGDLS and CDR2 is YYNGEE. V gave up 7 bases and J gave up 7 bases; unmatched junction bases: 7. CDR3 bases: TGTGCCAGCGGGGGACTAGGGTCGAATGAGCAGTTCTTC. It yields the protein CASGGLGSNEQFF.

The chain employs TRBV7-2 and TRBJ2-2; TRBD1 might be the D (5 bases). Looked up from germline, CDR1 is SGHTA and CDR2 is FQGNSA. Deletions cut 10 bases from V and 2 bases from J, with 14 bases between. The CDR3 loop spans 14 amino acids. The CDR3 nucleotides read TGTGCCACTCGTGCAGGGTTTAACACCGGGGAGCTGTTTTTT. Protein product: CATRAGFNTGELFF.

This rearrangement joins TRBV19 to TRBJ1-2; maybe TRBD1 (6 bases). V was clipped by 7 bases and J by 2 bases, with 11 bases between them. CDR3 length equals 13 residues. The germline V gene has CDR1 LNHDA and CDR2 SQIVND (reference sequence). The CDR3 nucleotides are TGTGCCAGTACTAAGGGGGAGAACTATGGCTACACCTTC. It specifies CASTKGENYGYTF.

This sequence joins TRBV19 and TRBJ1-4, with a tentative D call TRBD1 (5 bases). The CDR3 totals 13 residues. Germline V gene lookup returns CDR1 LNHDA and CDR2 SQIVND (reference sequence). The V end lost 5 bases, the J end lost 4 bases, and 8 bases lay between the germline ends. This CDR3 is CASSAQGNEKLFF. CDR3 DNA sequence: TGTGCCAGTAGTGCCCAGGGTAATGAAAAACTGTTTTTT.

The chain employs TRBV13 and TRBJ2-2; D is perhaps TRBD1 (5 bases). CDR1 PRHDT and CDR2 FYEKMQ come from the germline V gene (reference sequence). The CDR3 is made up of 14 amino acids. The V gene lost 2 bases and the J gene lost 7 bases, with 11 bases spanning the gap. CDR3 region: CASSLYRGGGELFF. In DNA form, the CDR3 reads TGTGCCAGCAGCTTATATAGGGGCGGCGGGGAGCTGTTTTTT.

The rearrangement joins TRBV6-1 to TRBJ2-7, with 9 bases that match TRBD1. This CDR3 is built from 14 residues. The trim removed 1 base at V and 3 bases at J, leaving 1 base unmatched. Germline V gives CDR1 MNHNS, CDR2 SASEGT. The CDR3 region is CASSEGTGVYEQYV. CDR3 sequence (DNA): TGTGCCAGCAGTGAAGGGACAGGGGTCTACGAGCAGTACGTC.

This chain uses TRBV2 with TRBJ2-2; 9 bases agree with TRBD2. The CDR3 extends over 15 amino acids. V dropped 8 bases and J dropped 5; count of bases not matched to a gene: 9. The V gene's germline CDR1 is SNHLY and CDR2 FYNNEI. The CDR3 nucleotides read TGTGCCAGCCGATATAGCGGGGGAGGGACCGGGGAGCTGTTTTTT. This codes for CASRYSGGGTGELFF.

For the CDR3, the DNA is TGTGCCAGCAGCTTTCCGGGCAGGGGCACTGAAGCTTTCTTT. Translated: CASSFPGRGTEAFF. The chain joins TRBV11-1 to TRBJ1-1, with a weak D call TRBD1 (6 bases). Germline values: CDR1 SGHAT, CDR2 FQDESV (reference sequence). V lost 3 bases and J 4 bases, leaving 12 bases between the germline ends. The length of the CDR3 is 14 residues.

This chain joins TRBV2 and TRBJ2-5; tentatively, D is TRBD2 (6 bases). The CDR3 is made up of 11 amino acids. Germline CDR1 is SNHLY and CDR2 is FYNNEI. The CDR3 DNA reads TGTTCCTCGGGACTTCGAGAGACCCAGTACTTC. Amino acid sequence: CSSGLRETQYF.

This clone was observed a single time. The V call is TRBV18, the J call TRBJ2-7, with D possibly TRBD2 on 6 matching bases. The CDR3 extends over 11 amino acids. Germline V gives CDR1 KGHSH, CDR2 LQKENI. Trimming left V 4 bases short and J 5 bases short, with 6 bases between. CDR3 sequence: CASSRGDEQYF. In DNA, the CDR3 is TGTGCCAGCTCACGGGGGGACGAGCAGTACTTC.

CDR3 residues: CASKVSSGRSETQYF. DNA of the CDR3: TGTGCCAGCAAGGTGTCTAGCGGGAGGTCAGAGACCCAGTACTTC. The chain joins TRBV2 to TRBJ2-5, with 11 bases lining up with TRBD2. The CDR3 is made up of 15 amino acids. From germline, CDR1 is SNHLY and CDR2 FYNNEI. Unmatched junction bases numbered 8, after V lost 7 bases and J lost 4 bases.

The CDR3 is CASSLGLAGVTDTQYF. CDR3 bases: TGTGCCAGCAGCTTAGGGCTAGCGGGAGTCACAGATACGCAGTATTTT. J is TRBJ2-3 and V is TRBV7-6; 10 bases agree with TRBD2. CDR1 and CDR2 (germline): SGHVS, FNYEAQ. J gave up 2 bases and V 1 base, and 3 bases lay outside the gene matches. The CDR3 length is 16 residues.

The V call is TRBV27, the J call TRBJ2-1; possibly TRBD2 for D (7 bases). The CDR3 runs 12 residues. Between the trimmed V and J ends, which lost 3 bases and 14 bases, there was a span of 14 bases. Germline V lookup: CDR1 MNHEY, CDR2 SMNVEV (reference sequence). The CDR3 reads CASSLGGAGEFF. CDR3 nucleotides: TGTGCCAGCAGTTTGGGGGGGGCCGGCGAGTTCTTC.

The CDR3 loop reads CASTISNEQFF. For the CDR3, the DNA is TGTGCCAGCACCATTAGCAATGAGCAGTTCTTC. The rearrangement links TRBV7-9 to TRBJ2-1; D is uncertain. This CDR3 has 11 amino acids. The V gene lost 7 bases and the J gene lost 6 bases, with 7 bases spanning the gap. Germline V gene sequence: CDR1 SEHNR, CDR2 FQNEAQ (reference sequence). The variable domain in full, completed from reference TRBV7-9 and TRBJ2-1, reads DTGVSQNPRHKITKRGQNVTFRCDPISEHNRLYWYRQTLGQGPEFLTYFQNEAQLEKSRLLSDRFSAERPKGSFSTLEIQRTEQGDSAMYLCASTISNEQFFGPGTRLTVL.

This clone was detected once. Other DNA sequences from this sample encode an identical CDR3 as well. In DNA form, the CDR3 reads TGTGCCAGTAGTCGGGACAGGGCAGAAAAACTGTTTTTT. It translates to CASSRDRAEKLFF. The V call is TRBV19, the J call TRBJ1-4; 9 bases map to TRBD1. The ends lost 5 bases at V and 8 bases at J; junction bases unmatched: 3. CDR3 length: 13 residues. CDR1 LNHDA and CDR2 SQIVND come from the germline V gene (reference sequence).

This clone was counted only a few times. CDR3 loop: CAIAGTGNTEAFF. DNA of the CDR3: TGTGCCATAGCCGGGACAGGGAACACTGAAGCTTTCTTT. The rearrangement links TRBV10-3 to TRBJ1-1; 8 bases are shared with TRBD1. The CDR3 loop spans 13 amino acids. V was clipped by 9 bases and J by 1 base; unmatched bases: 4. The germline V gene has CDR1 ENHRY and CDR2 SYGVKD.

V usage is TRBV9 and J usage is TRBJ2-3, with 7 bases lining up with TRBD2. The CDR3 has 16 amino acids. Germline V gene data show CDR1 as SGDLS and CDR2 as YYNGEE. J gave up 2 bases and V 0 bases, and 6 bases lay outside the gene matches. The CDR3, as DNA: TGTGCCAGCAGCGTAGGGGCCGGGACTACCACAGATACGCAGTATTTT. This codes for CASSVGAGTTTDTQYF.

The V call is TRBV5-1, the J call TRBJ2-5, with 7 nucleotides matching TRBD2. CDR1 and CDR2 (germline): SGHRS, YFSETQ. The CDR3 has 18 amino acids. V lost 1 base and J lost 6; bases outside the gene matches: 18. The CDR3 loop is CASSLFGEGTPKGKTQYF. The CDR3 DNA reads TGCGCCAGCAGCTTGTTTGGGGAGGGGACGCCGAAGGGAAAGACCCAGTACTTC.

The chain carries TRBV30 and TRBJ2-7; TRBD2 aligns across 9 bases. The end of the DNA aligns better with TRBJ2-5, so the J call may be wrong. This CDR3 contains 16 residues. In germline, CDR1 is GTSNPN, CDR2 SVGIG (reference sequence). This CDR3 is CAWRRAGGPVVETQYF. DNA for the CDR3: TGTGCCTGGAGAAGGGCGGGAGGGCCGGTAGTGGAGACCCAGTACTTC.